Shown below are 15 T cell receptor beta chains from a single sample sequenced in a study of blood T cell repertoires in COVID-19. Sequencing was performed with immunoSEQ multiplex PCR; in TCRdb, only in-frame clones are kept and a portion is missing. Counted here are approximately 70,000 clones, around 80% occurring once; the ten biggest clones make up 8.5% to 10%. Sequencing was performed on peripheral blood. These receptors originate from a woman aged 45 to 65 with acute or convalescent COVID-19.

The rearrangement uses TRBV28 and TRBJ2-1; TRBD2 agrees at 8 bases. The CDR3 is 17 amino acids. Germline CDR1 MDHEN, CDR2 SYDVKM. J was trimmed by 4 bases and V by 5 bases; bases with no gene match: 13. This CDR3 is CASSPGGGTQTYNEQFF. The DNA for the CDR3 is TGTGCCAGCAGTCCGGGGGGGGGTACCCAAACTTACAATGAGCAGTTCTTC.

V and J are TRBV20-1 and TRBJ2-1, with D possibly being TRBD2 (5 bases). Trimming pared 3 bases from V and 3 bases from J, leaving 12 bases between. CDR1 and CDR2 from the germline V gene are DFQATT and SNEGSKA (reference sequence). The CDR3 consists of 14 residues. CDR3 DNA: TGCAGTGCTAGTACAGCGGAGCTCTACAATGAGCAGTTCTTC. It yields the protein CSASTAELYNEQFF.

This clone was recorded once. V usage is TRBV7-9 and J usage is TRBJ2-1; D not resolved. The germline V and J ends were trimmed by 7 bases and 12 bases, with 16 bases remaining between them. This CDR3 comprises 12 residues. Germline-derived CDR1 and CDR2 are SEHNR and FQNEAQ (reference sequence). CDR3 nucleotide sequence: TGTGCCAGCACCCCAGACGACCGGAGGCAGTTCTTC. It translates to CASTPDDRRQFF.

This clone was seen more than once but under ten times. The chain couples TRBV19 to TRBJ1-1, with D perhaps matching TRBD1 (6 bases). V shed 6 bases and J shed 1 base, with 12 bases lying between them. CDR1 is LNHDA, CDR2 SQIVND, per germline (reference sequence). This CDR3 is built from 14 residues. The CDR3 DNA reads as TGTGCCAGTAGCCGCACAGGGACGAACACTGAAGCTTTCTTT. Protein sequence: CASSRTGTNTEAFF.

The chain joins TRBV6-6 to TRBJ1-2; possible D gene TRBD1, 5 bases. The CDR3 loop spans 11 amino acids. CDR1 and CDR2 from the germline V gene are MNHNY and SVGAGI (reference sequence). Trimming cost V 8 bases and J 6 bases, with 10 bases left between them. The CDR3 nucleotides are TGTGCCAGCGAGACGGGGGATGGCTACACCTTC. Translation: CASETGDGYTF.

The chain's CDR3 is CASSDLGPGQGYQETQYF. The CDR3 nucleotides read TGTGCCAGCAGTGACTTGGGACCGGGACAGGGATACCAAGAGACCCAGTACTTC. The chain has TRBV6-4 and TRBJ2-5, with 9 positions matching TRBD1. This CDR3 has 18 residues. Germline trimming cut 1 base from V and 0 bases from J; bases unmatched to any gene: 9. Germline V gene sequence: CDR1 MRHNA, CDR2 SNTAGT.

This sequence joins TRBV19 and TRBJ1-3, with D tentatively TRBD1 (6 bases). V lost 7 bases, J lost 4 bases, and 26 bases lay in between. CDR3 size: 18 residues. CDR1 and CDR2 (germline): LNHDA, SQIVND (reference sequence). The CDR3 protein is CASNNRGQGDSKGNTIYF. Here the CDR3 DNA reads TGTGCCAGTAACAACCGGGGACAAGGCGACTCGAAGGGAAACACCATATATTTT.

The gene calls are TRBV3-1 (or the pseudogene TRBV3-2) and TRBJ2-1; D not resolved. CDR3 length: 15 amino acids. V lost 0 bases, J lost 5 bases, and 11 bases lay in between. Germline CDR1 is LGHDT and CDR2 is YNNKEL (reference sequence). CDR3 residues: CASSQEFGGNNEQFF. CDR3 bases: TGTGCCAGCAGCCAAGAGTTCGGCGGAAACAATGAGCAGTTCTTC.

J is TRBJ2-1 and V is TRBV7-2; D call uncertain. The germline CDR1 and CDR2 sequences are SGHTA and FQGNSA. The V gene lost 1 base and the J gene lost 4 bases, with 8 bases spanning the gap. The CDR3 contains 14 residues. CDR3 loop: CASSLVPGYNEQFF. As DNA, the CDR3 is TGTGCCAGCAGCTTAGTTCCCGGGTACAATGAGCAGTTCTTC.

DNA of the CDR3: TGTGCCAGCAGCTTGACAGGCCAGGGGTATGGCTACACCTTC. Translating it yields CASSLTGQGYGYTF. The rearrangement uses TRBV7-3 and TRBJ1-2; tentatively, D is TRBD1 (6 bases). V was shortened by 3 bases and J by 5 bases, with 13 bases between the two germline ends. Germline V gene lookup returns CDR1 SGHTA and CDR2 FQGTGA. The CDR3 length is 14 residues. Full variable domain (rest looked up from reference TRBV7-3 and TRBJ1-2): GAGVSQTPSNKVTEKGKYVELRCDPISGHTALYWYRQSLGQGPEFLIYFQGTGAADDSGLPNDRFFAVRPEGSVSTLKIQRTERGDSAVYLCASSLTGQGYGYTFGSGTRLTVV.

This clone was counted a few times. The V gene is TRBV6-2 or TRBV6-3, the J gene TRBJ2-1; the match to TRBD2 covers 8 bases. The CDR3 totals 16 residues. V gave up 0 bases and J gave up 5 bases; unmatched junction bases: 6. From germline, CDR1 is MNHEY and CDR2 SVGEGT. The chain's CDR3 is CASSYSRAGGDNEQFF. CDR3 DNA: TGTGCCAGCAGTTACTCGCGGGCGGGAGGAGACAATGAGCAGTTCTTC.

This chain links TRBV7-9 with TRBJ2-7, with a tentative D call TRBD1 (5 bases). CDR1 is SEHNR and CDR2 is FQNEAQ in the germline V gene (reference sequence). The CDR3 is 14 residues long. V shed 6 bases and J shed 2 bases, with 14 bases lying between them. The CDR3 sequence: CASSPTTEPYEQYF. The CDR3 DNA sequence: TGTGCCAGCAGTCCAACGACAGAGCCCTACGAGCAGTACTTC.

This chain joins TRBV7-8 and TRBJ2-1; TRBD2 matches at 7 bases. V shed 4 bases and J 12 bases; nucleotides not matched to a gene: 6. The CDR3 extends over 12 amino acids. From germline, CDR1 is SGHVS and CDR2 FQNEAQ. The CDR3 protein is CASSSLAEAQFF. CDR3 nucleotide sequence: TGTGCCAGCAGCTCTCTAGCGGAGGCGCAGTTCTTC. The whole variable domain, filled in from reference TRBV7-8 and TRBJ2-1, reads GAGVSQSPRYKVAKRGQDVALRCDPISGHVSLFWYQQALGQGPEFLTYFQNEAQLDKSGLPSDRFFAERPEGSVSTLKIQRTQQEDSAVYLCASSSLAEAQFFGPGTRLTVL.

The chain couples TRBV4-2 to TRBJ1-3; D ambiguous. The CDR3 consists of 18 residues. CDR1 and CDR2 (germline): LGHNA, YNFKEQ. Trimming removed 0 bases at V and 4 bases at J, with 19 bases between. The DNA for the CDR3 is TGTGCCAGCAGCCAAGAATGGCAGGTTGTTAGTACGGGAAACACCATATATTTT. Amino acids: CASSQEWQVVSTGNTIYF.

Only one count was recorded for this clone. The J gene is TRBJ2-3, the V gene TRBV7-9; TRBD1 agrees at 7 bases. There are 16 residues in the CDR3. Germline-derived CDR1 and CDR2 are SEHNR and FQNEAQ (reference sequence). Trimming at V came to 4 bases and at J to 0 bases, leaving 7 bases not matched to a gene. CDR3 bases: TGTGCCAGCAGCTCCCTATGGACAGGAAGCACAGATACGCAGTATTTT. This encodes CASSSLWTGSTDTQYF.